This TCR beta chain emerged from a study of CD8 T cells in ankylosing spondylitis. In TCRdb, the 5' RACE reads were re-called with MiXCR into one record per CDR3 protein. The table records over 130,000 distinct CDR3 sequences, roughly 44% of them present only once. The sample consisted of synovial fluid, either unsorted or a sorted T cell fraction (not recorded which). This clonotype was obtained from a male donor with ankylosing spondylitis.

In nucleotides, the CDR3 is TGTGCCAGCAGTGAAGGTTTTGGCTTCAAGCAGACCCAGTACTTC. Encoded protein: CASSEGFGFKQTQYF. V is TRBV6-1 and J is TRBJ2-5; D is unresolved. Per the germline V gene, CDR1 is MNHNS and CDR2 is SASEGT. Trimming cost V 1 base and J 6 bases, with 15 bases left between them. The CDR3 has 15 residues.